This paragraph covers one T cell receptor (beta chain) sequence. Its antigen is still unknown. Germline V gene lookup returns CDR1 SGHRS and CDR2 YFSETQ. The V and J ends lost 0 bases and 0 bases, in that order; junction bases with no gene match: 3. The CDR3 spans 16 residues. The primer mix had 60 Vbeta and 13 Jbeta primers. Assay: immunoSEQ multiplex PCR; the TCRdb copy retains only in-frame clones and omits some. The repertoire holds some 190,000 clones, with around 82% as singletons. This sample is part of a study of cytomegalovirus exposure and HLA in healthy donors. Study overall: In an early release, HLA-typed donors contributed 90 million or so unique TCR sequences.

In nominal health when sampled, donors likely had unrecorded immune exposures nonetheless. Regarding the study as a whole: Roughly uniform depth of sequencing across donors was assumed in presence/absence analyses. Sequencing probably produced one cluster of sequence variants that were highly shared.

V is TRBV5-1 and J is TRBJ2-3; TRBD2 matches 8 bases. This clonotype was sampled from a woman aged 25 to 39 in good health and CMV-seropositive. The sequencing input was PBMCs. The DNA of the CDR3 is TGCGCCAGCAGCTTGGGCGGGGGGCAAAGCACAGATACGCAGTATTTT. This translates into CASSLGGGQSTDTQYF.